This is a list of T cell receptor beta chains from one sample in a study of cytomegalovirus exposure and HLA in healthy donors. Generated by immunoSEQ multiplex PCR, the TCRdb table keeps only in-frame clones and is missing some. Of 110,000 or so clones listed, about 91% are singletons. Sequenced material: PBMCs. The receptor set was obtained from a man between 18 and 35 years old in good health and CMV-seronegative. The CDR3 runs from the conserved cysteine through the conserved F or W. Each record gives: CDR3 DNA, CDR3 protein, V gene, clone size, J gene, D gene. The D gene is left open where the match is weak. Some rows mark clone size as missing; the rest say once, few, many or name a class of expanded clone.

TGCGCCAGCAGCCAACCGGGACAGGGATCCAATGAGCAGTTCTTC	CASSQPGQGSNEQFF	TRBV4-1	-	TRBJ2-1	TRBD1
TGTGCCACCAGCACAACCGCCGGGACAGGGGGCTACGAGCAGTACTTC	CATSTTAGTGGYEQYF	TRBV15	many	TRBJ2-7	TRBD1
TGTGCCACCAGCAGAGTAATCGGGACTAGCGGGAGCTGGTCCTACAATGAGCAGTTCTTC	CATSRVIGTSGSWSYNEQFF	TRBV15	once	TRBJ2-1	TRBD2
TGTGCCAGCAGTGTGACAGGGAATCAGCCCCAGCATTTT	CASSVTGNQPQHF	TRBV27	-	TRBJ1-5	TRBD1
TGTGCCAGTATGGGACAGGGGATAGATACGCAGTATTTT	CASMGQGIDTQYF	TRBV19	-	TRBJ2-3	TRBD1
TGTGCCAGCCTAGCGGGTGAAAATACCTACGAGCAGTACTTC	CASLAGENTYEQYF	TRBV6-1	once	TRBJ2-7	TRBD2
TGCGCCAGCAGCCACATCAGGGGCGGACCAGAGACCCAGTACTTC	CASSHIRGGPETQYF	TRBV4-1	-	TRBJ2-5	-
TGTGCCAGCAGCTTCGGACTAGCGGGACACAATGAGCAGTTCTTC	CASSFGLAGHNEQFF	TRBV11-1	-	TRBJ2-1	TRBD2
TGTGCCAGCGGGGGACAGGGGAATTCACCCCTCCACTTT	CASGGQGNSPLHF	TRBV2	-	TRBJ1-6	TRBD1
TGCGCCAGCAGCTTTGGCGGGAGCTCCTACAATGAGCAGTTCTTC	CASSFGGSSYNEQFF	TRBV5-1	-	TRBJ2-1	TRBD2
TGTGCCAGCAGGGCTTATAGCAATCAGCCCCAGCATTTT	CASRAYSNQPQHF	TRBV27	-	TRBJ1-5	-
TGTGCCAGCAGCTTGGATCTAGGAGGGGCTGAAGCTTTCTTT	CASSLDLGGAEAFF	TRBV5-4	-	TRBJ1-1	-
TGCGCCAGCAAAGACTACGGCACAGATACGCAGTATTTT	CASKDYGTDTQYF	TRBV10-1	-	TRBJ2-3	-
TGTGCCAGCGCCTCCGGTGGGGGGGCGTACGAGCAGTACTTC	CASASGGGAYEQYF	TRBV27	once	TRBJ2-7	-
TGTGCCAGCAGTTTGGGGACAAGGGCCCTCTACGAGCAGTACTTC	CASSLGTRALYEQYF	TRBV28	-	TRBJ2-7	-
TGCGCCAGCAGCTGGGGGGACAGGGGTTTTGTAAACACTGAAGCTTTCTTT	CASSWGDRGFVNTEAFF	TRBV5-1	-	TRBJ1-1	TRBD1
TGTGCCAGCAGCTTTGGCGGAGCCACCGGGGAGCTGTTTTTT	CASSFGGATGELFF	TRBV11-2	few	TRBJ2-2	-
TGTGCCAGCAGTTTGGTACAGGGGGGACCCTACGAGCAGTACTTC	CASSLVQGGPYEQYF	TRBV28	-	TRBJ2-7	TRBD1
TGTGCCACCAGCAGAGATCCGGGACAGGGAGAACAGCCCCAGCATTTT	CATSRDPGQGEQPQHF	TRBV15	-	TRBJ1-5	TRBD1
TGTGCCTCCATTAAGGAGCCTGGGGAGCTGTTTTTT	CASIKEPGELFF	TRBV2	-	TRBJ2-2	-
TGTGCCAGCTCACCCCGGGACAGTCCTGGCGGGGAGCTGTTTTTT	CASSPRDSPGGELFF	TRBV18	-	TRBJ2-2	TRBD1
TGCGCCAGCAGCTTAACGGGGGATGAAAAACTGTTTTTT	CASSLTGDEKLFF	TRBV5-1	-	TRBJ1-4	-
TGCGCCAGCAGCCAAACGACTAGCGCAACCTACGAGCAGTACTTC	CASSQTTSATYEQYF	TRBV4-1	-	TRBJ2-7	TRBD2
TGTGCCAGCACCCCGGGGGGAGAGACCCAGTACTTC	CASTPGGETQYF	TRBV5-6	once	TRBJ2-5	TRBD2
TGTGCCAGCAGTCCTTTAGCGGGAGGGCCTTACAATGAGCAGTTCTTC	CASSPLAGGPYNEQFF	TRBV27	-	TRBJ2-1	TRBD2
TGTGCCAGCAGCTATTCGGGGTCTGGAAGGGCTGGGGCCAACGTCCTGACTTTC	CASSYSGSGRAGANVLTF	TRBV7-2	-	TRBJ2-6	-
TGTGCCAGCAGTCCCCACAGGGTCATGAGCAATCAGCCCCAGCATTTT	CASSPHRVMSNQPQHF	TRBV27	-	TRBJ1-5	-
TGCGCCAGCAGCTTGGCCCCCAGGGGAGACACTGAAGCTTTCTTT	CASSLAPRGDTEAFF	TRBV5-1	-	TRBJ1-1	-
TGTGCCAGCAGTTGGGACAGGGTCGTCACCCAGTACTTC	CASSWDRVVTQYF	TRBV6-6	-	TRBJ2-5	TRBD1
TGTGCCAGCAGCTCCATCGGGACAGGGACCAACTATGGCTACACCTTC	CASSSIGTGTNYGYTF	TRBV11-2	few	TRBJ1-2	TRBD1
TGTGCCAGCAGTTTAGGTGGACTTCTAAGCAATCAGCCCCAGCATTTT	CASSLGGLLSNQPQHF	TRBV28	-	TRBJ1-5	-
TGTGCCAGCTCACCAGAGGGCGGAAGCAATCAGCCCCAGCATTTT	CASSPEGGSNQPQHF	TRBV18	-	TRBJ1-5	-
TGCGCCAGCAGTGTCCGGACTAGCGGATACAATGAGCAGTTCTTC	CASSVRTSGYNEQFF	TRBV10-1	once	TRBJ2-1	TRBD2
TGTGCCAGCAGGGCTAGCGGGACTAGCACAGATACGCAGTATTTT	CASRASGTSTDTQYF	TRBV9	few	TRBJ2-3	TRBD2
TGTGCCTGGAGTGTCGTGGGGAGCACTGAAGCTTTCTTT	CAWSVVGSTEAFF	TRBV30	few	TRBJ1-1	-
TGTGCCAGCAGTTACGATAATATCCCCTCGGTTAATGAGCAGTTCTTC	CASSYDNIPSVNEQFF	TRBV6-5	once	TRBJ2-1	-
TGTGCCAGCAGTGTTACAGGGGAAGTCCCTAACTATGGCTACACCTTC	CASSVTGEVPNYGYTF	TRBV6-1	-	TRBJ1-2	TRBD1
TGTGCCAGCTTTTCGGGGAACTCCTACGAGCAGTACTTC	CASFSGNSYEQYF	TRBV28	-	TRBJ2-7	-
TGTGCCAGCAGGACAGGGGGATACAATGAGCAGTTCTTC	CASRTGGYNEQFF	TRBV28	-	TRBJ2-1	TRBD1
TGTGCCAGCAGCCCCCAACCGGGACAGGGGTCCTACGAGCAGTACTTC	CASSPQPGQGSYEQYF	TRBV7-2	-	TRBJ2-7	TRBD1
TGTGCCAGCAGTTCGCTGGGGCTAGGCCAGCCCCAGCATTTT	CASSSLGLGQPQHF	TRBV28	-	TRBJ1-5	-